The 32 T cell receptor beta chains given below trace back to one sample, sequenced in a study of blood T cell repertoires in COVID-19 (TCRdb year 2020). Libraries came from the immunoSEQ multiplex PCR assay. TCRdb re-hosts the immuneACCESS table, in-frame sequences only. Its copies lack some clones; in the studies checked, an unresolved V gene accounts for under half of them, and the cause for the rest is not known. This sample has about 130,000 clones in its table, and approximately 86% of those were observed once. Roughly 2.3% of the sample is taken by the ten largest. The sequenced sample consisted of PBMCs or T cells enriched from blood (not recorded which). The receptors were sampled from a woman aged 45-60 years who had recovered from COVID-19.

This clone was observed a single time. The chain joins TRBV4-3 to TRBJ2-5; 7 nucleotides agree with TRBD1. From germline, CDR1 is LGHNA and CDR2 YSLEER. The CDR3 extends over 16 amino acids. Trimming cost V 0 bases and J 4 bases; bases outside gene matches: 8. CDR3 sequence reads: CASSQDSLGGAETQYF. As DNA, the CDR3 is TGCGCCAGCAGCCAAGATTCTTTAGGGGGCGCAGAGACCCAGTACTTC.

The V gene is TRBV7-3, the J gene TRBJ2-1; 10 positions agree with TRBD1. The V gene end was trimmed by 4 bases and the J gene end by 10 bases; junction bases not matched to a gene: 7. Per the germline V gene, CDR1 is SGHTA and CDR2 is FQGTGA. The CDR3 sequence is 14 residues long. In nucleotides, the CDR3 is TGTGCCAGCAGCTCCCGACAGGGGGCCCACGAGCAGTTCTTC. Protein product: CASSSRQGAHEQFF.

This clone was picked up one time. The chain combines TRBV19 with TRBJ2-7; possibly TRBD2 for D (5 bases). Trimming left V 1 base short and J 6 bases short, with 19 bases between. In germline, CDR1 is LNHDA, CDR2 SQIVND (reference sequence). This CDR3 contains 16 residues. CDR3 protein: CASSIAPSRGKGEQYF. DNA of the CDR3: TGTGCCAGTAGTATAGCCCCCTCCCGAGGGAAGGGCGAGCAGTACTTC.

The gene calls are TRBV4-1 and TRBJ1-2, with 9 bases identical to TRBD1. The V gene's germline CDR1 is MGHRA and CDR2 YSYEKL. The junction had 5 bases not matched to a gene; V was cut back by 0 bases and J by 3 bases. The CDR3 totals 16 residues. The DNA of the CDR3 is TGCGCCAGCAGCCAAGAAGGCCGACAGGGGGACTATGGCTACACCTTC. Translating gives CASSQEGRQGDYGYTF.

This clone has only a few counts. The chain employs TRBV19 and TRBJ2-2; 11 bases fit TRBD1. The CDR3 spans 17 residues. V lost 5 bases, J lost 0 bases, and 5 bases stayed unmatched. Germline V gene data show CDR1 as LNHDA and CDR2 as SQIVND (reference sequence). CDR3 coding DNA: TGTGCCAGTAGTTCCCGGACAGGGGGCGCGAACACCGGGGAGCTGTTTTTT. Its protein product is CASSSRTGGANTGELFF.

The rearrangement joins TRBV30 to TRBJ2-1; maybe TRBD1 (5 bases). Germline V gene data show CDR1 as GTSNPN and CDR2 as SVGIG (reference sequence). The CDR3 covers 15 residues. Trimming left V 4 bases short and J 0 bases short, with 13 bases between. The CDR3 nucleotides read TGTGCCTGGATGGCAGGACAAAGCTCCTACAATGAGCAGTTCTTC. This translates into CAWMAGQSSYNEQFF.

This clone occurred a few times. The chain is built from TRBV24-1 and TRBJ2-1, with 7 bases identical to TRBD2. Germline loops: CDR1 KGHDR, CDR2 SFDVKD. With V trimmed by 3 bases and J by 1 base, 11 bases remained unmatched. The CDR3 spans 18 residues. The CDR3 reads CATSDTRPREGSYNEQFF. The CDR3 coding sequence is TGTGCCACCAGTGATACTAGGCCCAGGGAGGGGTCCTACAATGAGCAGTTCTTC.

Note on this clone: Distinct nucleotide sequences in the sample also encode this CDR3. The chain joins TRBV19 to TRBJ2-5; 7 bases agree with TRBD1. Germline V gene data show CDR1 as LNHDA and CDR2 as SQIVND (reference sequence). The V and J ends lost 6 bases and 2 bases, in that order; junction bases with no gene match: 9. This CDR3 has 15 amino acids. The CDR3 reads CASRLTGVTQETQYF. CDR3 DNA: TGTGCCAGTAGACTCACAGGGGTAACTCAAGAGACCCAGTACTTC.

Written as DNA, the CDR3 is TGCGCCAGCAGCCAAAGGGACAGGGGGCACACAGATACGCAGTATTTT. Translating it yields CASSQRDRGHTDTQYF. V and J are TRBV4-1 and TRBJ2-3; 12 bases align to TRBD1. The germline CDR1 and CDR2 sequences are MGHRA and YSYEKL. The CDR3 consists of 16 residues. V shed 2 bases, J shed 2 bases, and the junction held 2 bases outside the gene matches.

The J gene is TRBJ1-1, the V gene TRBV9; no firm D call. This CDR3 is 15 amino acids long. V lost 0 bases to trimming and J lost 2 bases, with 11 bases between them. Germline V gives CDR1 SGDLS, CDR2 YYNGEE. DNA for the CDR3: TGTGCCAGCAGCGTAGGAGCAGGTCCTAACACTGAAGCTTTCTTT. This gives the protein CASSVGAGPNTEAFF. Based on the CDR3 plus reference TRBV9 and TRBJ1-1, the full variable domain is DSGVTQTPKHLITATGQRVTLRCSPRSGDLSVYWYQQSLDQGLQFLIQYYNGEERAKGNILERFSAQQFPDLHSELNLSSLELGDSALYFCASSVGAGPNTEAFFGQGTRLTVV.

The chain joins TRBV9 to TRBJ2-2; 13 nucleotides agree with TRBD2. Losses at the gene ends were 4 bases for V and 6 bases for J; bases not matched to a gene: 9. The length of the CDR3 is 17 residues. Germline values: CDR1 SGDLS, CDR2 YYNGEE. The CDR3 bases are TGTGCCAGCAGCCCGGGGACTAGCGGGGTTGCGTCCGGGGAGCTGTTTTTT. It translates to CASSPGTSGVASGELFF.

V and J are TRBV6-5 and TRBJ2-1; TRBD1 matches 8 bases. Germline V CDR1 and CDR2: MNHEY, SVGAGI. The CDR3 length is 15 residues. Losses at the gene ends were 7 bases for V and 7 bases for J; bases not matched to a gene: 12. Here the CDR3 reads CASTRGAGGLNEQFF. CDR3 in DNA: TGTGCCAGCACTCGAGGGGCAGGGGGCCTAAATGAGCAGTTCTTC.

The rearrangement uses TRBV5-1 and TRBJ2-3; TRBD1 agrees at 8 bases. Germline loops: CDR1 SGHRS, CDR2 YFSETQ. Trimming cost V 4 bases and J 2 bases; bases outside gene matches: 12. The CDR3 is 17 residues long. This CDR3 reads CASSPLPGTGATDTQYF. The CDR3 coding sequence is TGCGCCAGCAGCCCCTTACCCGGGACAGGAGCCACAGATACGCAGTATTTT.

The chain joins TRBV11-1 to TRBJ2-5; TRBD2 agrees at 7 bases. V dropped 4 bases and J dropped 2; count of bases not matched to a gene: 1. Germline assignment: CDR1 SGHAT and CDR2 FQDESV (reference sequence). The CDR3 covers 13 residues. CDR3 sequence (DNA): TGTGCCAGCAGCTCGGGACTACAAGAGACCCAGTACTTC. Translating it yields CASSSGLQETQYF.

This clone was observed a single time. The CDR3: CASSFEGNSYEQYF. For the CDR3, the DNA is TGCGCCAGCAGCTTTGAGGGAAACTCCTACGAGCAGTACTTC. This chain joins TRBV5-1 and TRBJ2-7; weak D call: TRBD2 (5 bases). The germline gives CDR1 SGHRS, CDR2 YFSETQ. V gave up 2 bases and J gave up 0 bases, with 9 bases separating them. The CDR3 has 14 amino acids.

The chain recombines TRBV6-2 or TRBV6-3 with TRBJ1-1; no clear D gene. Trimming removed 0 bases from V and 0 bases from J, with 8 bases in between. The germline CDR1 and CDR2 sequences are MNHEY and SVGEGT. This CDR3 has 15 residues. For the CDR3, the DNA is TGTGCCAGCAGTTACTCGGGCCTCCTGAACACTGAAGCTTTCTTT. It codes for CASSYSGLLNTEAFF.

This clone is a singleton in its sample. V gene TRBV5-1 combines with J gene TRBJ1-3; 7 bases fit TRBD1. The CDR3 length is 15 residues. CDR1 SGHRS and CDR2 YFSETQ come from the germline V gene. The junction had 2 bases not matched to a gene; V was cut back by 2 bases and J by 0 bases. The CDR3 coding sequence is TGCGCCAGCAGCTTAGGGGACAGCTCTGGAAACACCATATATTTT. The encoded protein is CASSLGDSSGNTIYF. The entire variable domain, with the rest obtained from reference TRBV5-1 and TRBJ1-3, is as follows: KAGVTQTPRYLIKTRGQQVTLSCSPISGHRSVSWYQQTPGQGLQFLFEYFSETQRNKGNFPGRFSGRQFSNSRSEMNVSTLELGDSALYLCASSLGDSSGNTIYFGEGSWLTVV.

This chain connects TRBV18 to TRBJ1-2, with 9 bases aligning to TRBD1. The V gene end was trimmed by 3 bases and the J gene end by 7 bases; junction bases not matched to a gene: 9. The germline CDR1 and CDR2 sequences are KGHSH and LQKENI. The CDR3 runs to 15 residues. The chain's CDR3 is CASSPPGQGSAGYTF. Written as DNA, the CDR3 is TGTGCCAGCTCACCCCCGGGACAGGGTTCGGCTGGCTACACCTTC.

This clone was recorded a few times. The chain couples TRBV29-1 to TRBJ2-7; 8 bases are shared with TRBD1. This CDR3 comprises 13 residues. The ends lost 8 bases at V and 6 bases at J; junction bases unmatched: 12. Germline CDR1 SQVTM, CDR2 ANQGSEA. The CDR3: CSSRTGRMGEQYF. In nucleotides, the CDR3 is TGCAGCTCCCGGACAGGGAGGATGGGCGAGCAGTACTTC.

The rearrangement links TRBV27 to TRBJ2-7, with 10 nucleotides matching TRBD1. Germline CDR1 MNHEY, CDR2 SMNVEV (reference sequence). This CDR3 region has 14 residues. Losses at the gene ends were 4 bases for V and 1 base for J; bases not matched to a gene: 1. The CDR3 nucleotides are TGTGCCAGCAGTTGGACAGGGGGATCCTACGAGCAGTACTTC. This sequence encodes CASSWTGGSYEQYF.

This chain joins TRBV15 and TRBJ1-1; D is ambiguous. CDR3 size: 13 residues. V was shortened by 2 bases and J by 4 bases, with 8 bases between the two germline ends. The germline CDR1 and CDR2 sequences are LNHNV and YYDKDF (reference sequence). CDR3 protein: CATSRQLATEAFF. DNA of the CDR3: TGTGCCACCAGCAGACAATTGGCCACTGAAGCTTTCTTT.

The chain links TRBV7-3 to TRBJ2-2; 8 nucleotides match TRBD2. The CDR3 loop spans 16 amino acids. After removal of 1 base from V and 6 bases from J, the junction contained 7 bases not matched to a gene. Germline values: CDR1 SGHTA, CDR2 FQGTGA. CDR3 residues: CASSLNPGGLSGELFF. CDR3 DNA sequence: TGTGCCAGCAGCTTAAACCCGGGGGGGCTTTCCGGGGAGCTGTTTTTT.

This clone was observed a single time. This CDR3 reads CASSEYFRTSYTEAFF. The CDR3 DNA reads as TGCGCCAGCAGTGAGTATTTTAGGACATCCTACACTGAAGCTTTCTTT. J is TRBJ1-1 and V is TRBV10-2; weak D call: TRBD1 (5 bases). There are 16 residues in the CDR3. Trimming stripped 1 base from V and 3 bases from J, with 15 bases between. Germline lookup yields CDR1 WSHSY and CDR2 SAAADI.

The chain employs TRBV5-1 and TRBJ1-6; 7 nucleotides align to TRBD1. CDR3 length: 15 amino acids. V was pared by 4 bases and J by 9 bases, with 10 bases of the junction left unmatched. In germline, CDR1 is SGHRS, CDR2 YFSETQ. The CDR3 nucleotides read TGCGCCAGCAGCCCACAGGACAGGATTAGTTCACCCCTCCACTTT. It is translated as CASSPQDRISSPLHF.

The V gene is TRBV6-2 or TRBV6-3, the J gene TRBJ2-2; possible D gene TRBD2, 6 bases. The V gene lost 0 bases and the J gene lost 9 bases, with 11 bases spanning the gap. The CDR3 covers 14 residues. The V gene's germline CDR1 is MNHEY and CDR2 SVGEGT. The chain's CDR3 is CASSYSIAGRELFF. In DNA, the CDR3 is TGTGCCAGCAGTTACTCGATTGCGGGACGGGAGCTGTTTTTT.

The chain joins TRBV28 to TRBJ2-5, with TRBD1 identical over 8 bases. Germline lookup yields CDR1 MDHEN and CDR2 SYDVKM. This CDR3 has 16 residues. J lost 1 base, V lost 6 bases, and 10 bases had no gene match. CDR3 coding DNA: TGTGCCAGCAGCTCCCCGGGACAGGACTTCCAAGAGACCCAGTACTTC. Translating it yields CASSSPGQDFQETQYF. Based on the CDR3 plus reference TRBV28 and TRBJ2-5, the full variable domain is DVKVTQSSRYLVKRTGEKVFLECVQDMDHENMFWYRQDPGLGLRLIYFSYDVKMKEKGDIPEGYSVSREKKERFSLILESASTNQTSMYLCASSSPGQDFQETQYFGPGTRLLVL.

The chain has TRBV15 and TRBJ1-5, with D unclear. Germline V CDR1 and CDR2: LNHNV, YYDKDF (reference sequence). The V gene lost 0 bases and the J gene lost 4 bases, with 16 bases spanning the gap. The CDR3 spans 17 residues. CDR3 sequence: CATSRDREIGSNQPQHF. The CDR3 DNA follows: TGTGCCACCAGCAGAGATCGCGAGATAGGGAGTAATCAGCCCCAGCATTTT. Full variable domain (remainder filled in from reference TRBV15 and TRBJ1-5): DAMVIQNPRYQVTQFGKPVTLSCSQTLNHNVMYWYQQKSSQAPKLLFHYYDKDFNNEADTPDNFQSRRPNTSFCFLDIRSPGLGDTAMYLCATSRDREIGSNQPQHFGDGTRLSIL.

The rearrangement joins TRBV18 to TRBJ1-3; 10 nucleotides align to TRBD1. Trimming took 2 bases from V and 5 from J; bases not matched to a gene: 3. This CDR3 is 15 amino acids long. Germline V CDR1 and CDR2: KGHSH, LQKENI. CDR3 DNA: TGTGCCAGCTCACCAGGGACAGGGGAAAGAAACACCATATATTTT. It specifies CASSPGTGERNTIYF. Combining the CDR3 with reference TRBV18 and TRBJ1-3 gives the whole variable domain NAGVMQNPRHLVRRRGQEARLRCSPMKGHSHVYWYRQLPEEGLKFMVYLQKENIIDESGMPKERFSAEFPKEGPSILRIQQVVRGDSAAYFCASSPGTGERNTIYFGEGSWLTVV.

This sequence joins TRBV23-1 and TRBJ1-6; 9 nucleotides align to TRBD1. TRBV23-1 falls under the ORF class, with uncertain function. V was pared by 10 bases and J by 9 bases, with 10 bases of the junction left unmatched. This CDR3 spans 14 amino acids. The CDR3 sequence is CATRRDRVCSPLHF. DNA for the CDR3: TGCGCCACGCGCCGGGACAGGGTATGTTCACCCCTCCACTTT.

The CDR3 sequence: CASSAGQGPVYEQYF. The CDR3 DNA reads TGTGCCAGCAGCGCGGGACAGGGGCCGGTTTACGAGCAGTACTTC. This chain uses TRBV5-6 with TRBJ2-7; TRBD1 aligns across 10 bases. This CDR3 region has 15 residues. CDR1 and CDR2 from the germline V gene are SGHDT and YYEEEE. Trimming removed 4 bases from V and 4 bases from J; junction bases left unmatched: 8.

V gene TRBV4-3 combines with J gene TRBJ2-4; D possibly corresponds to TRBD2 (6 bases). The V and J ends lost 1 base and 7 bases respectively, with 14 bases between them. The V gene's germline CDR1 is LGHNA and CDR2 YSLEER. The CDR3 is 15 residues long. The CDR3 protein is CASSQGVAGSNIQYF. The CDR3 DNA is TGCGCCAGCAGCCAAGGGGTTGCGGGGAGTAACATTCAGTACTTC.

The chain carries TRBV5-4 and TRBJ1-1, with D perhaps matching TRBD1 (5 bases). Germline V gene sequence: CDR1 SGHNT, CDR2 YYREEE (reference sequence). Trimming cost V 4 bases and J 0 bases, with 7 bases left between them. This CDR3 has 13 amino acids. The CDR3 sequence is CASSLDMNTEAFF. CDR3 sequence (DNA): TGTGCCAGCAGCCTGGACATGAACACTGAAGCTTTCTTT.